The 21 T cell receptor beta chains below all came from one sample that was sequenced in a study of response to subunit inactivated influenza vaccine. TCRdb reprocessed the RT-PCR reads with MiXCR, giving one entry per CDR3 protein. The sample comprises roughly 700,000 distinct CDR3 sequences, approximately 14% of which are singletons, and around a tenth rests with the top ten. Here the sequenced sample was PBMCs from blood, taken 12 days after vaccination. The receptor set was obtained from a middle-aged man who received an inactivated influenza vaccine.

J is TRBJ2-7 and V is TRBV4-3, with a tentative D call TRBD1 (6 bases). The CDR3 loop spans 15 amino acids. V dropped 0 bases and J dropped 3 bases, with 12 bases sitting between them. CDR1 is LGHNA and CDR2 is YSLEER in the germline V gene. CDR3 amino acids: CASSQEMGRGYEQYF. CDR3 sequence (DNA): TGCGCCAGCAGCCAAGAAATGGGCAGGGGCTACGAGCAGTACTTC.

There are a few counts of this clonotype. The CDR3 DNA is TGTGCCAGCAGTTTTCAACGGAGGAACACCGGGGAGCTGTTTTTT. Protein: CASSFQRRNTGELFF. The chain recombines TRBV12-3 or TRBV12-4 with TRBJ2-2; D is undetermined. The CDR3 spans 15 residues. With 3 bases removed from V and 1 base from J, the gap between germline ends came to 9 bases.

The chain links TRBV4-1 to TRBJ2-4, with 11 bases fitting TRBD2. With V trimmed by 3 bases and J by 8 bases, 12 bases remained unmatched. From germline, CDR1 is MGHRA and CDR2 YSYEKL. CDR3 length equals 17 residues. CDR3 in amino acids: CASSQRVLAGGLDIQYF. DNA for the CDR3: TGCGCCAGCAGCCAGAGGGTCCTAGCGGGAGGTTTGGACATTCAGTACTTC.

There are a few counts of this clonotype. This chain uses TRBV7-2 with TRBJ2-1, with TRBD2 matching 9 bases. The length of the CDR3 is 15 residues. Trimming removed 3 bases from V and 4 bases from J; junction bases left unmatched: 4. From germline, CDR1 is SGHTA and CDR2 FQGNSA. The CDR3 sequence: CASSFSSGIYNEQFF. In nucleotides, the CDR3 is TGTGCCAGCAGCTTCTCTAGCGGGATTTACAATGAGCAGTTCTTC.

This sequence joins TRBV2 and TRBJ2-1; D remains ambiguous. Germline lookup yields CDR1 SNHLY and CDR2 FYNNEI. This CDR3 is built from 14 residues. Trimming pared 7 bases from V and 2 bases from J, leaving 12 bases between. The DNA for the CDR3 is TGTGCCAGCAATAAGGGTCGGCCCTACAATGAGCAGTTCTTC. Protein: CASNKGRPYNEQFF.

CDR3: CASSLDPNTGELFF. CDR3 sequence (DNA): TGTGCCAGCAGCTTAGACCCGAACACCGGGGAGCTGTTTTTT. The chain employs TRBV7-2 and TRBJ2-2; the D is unclear. Germline V lookup: CDR1 SGHTA, CDR2 FQGNSA. Trimming took off 1 base at V and 0 bases at J, with 3 bases between the two ends. The CDR3 runs to 14 residues. The full variable domain, its missing parts supplied by reference TRBV7-2 and TRBJ2-2, is GAGVSQSPSNKVTEKGKDVELRCDPISGHTALYWYRQSLGQGLEFLIYFQGNSAPDKSGLPSDRFSAERTGGSVSTLTIQRTQQEDSAVYLCASSLDPNTGELFFGEGSRLTVL.

The chain has TRBV5-6 and TRBJ1-2, with D possibly TRBD1 on 6 matching bases. V lost 3 bases to trimming and J lost 8 bases, with 11 bases between them. Germline lookup yields CDR1 SGHDT and CDR2 YYEEEE. The CDR3 length is 12 residues. The CDR3 nucleotides are TGTGCCAGCAGCTACCCGGACAGCGGCTACACCTTC. It codes for CASSYPDSGYTF.

The chain joins TRBV5-1 to TRBJ2-3; 8 bases are a match to TRBD2. Germline V gives CDR1 SGHRS, CDR2 YFSETQ. The CDR3 is 15 residues long. Trimming cost V 0 bases and J 2 bases; bases outside gene matches: 2. CDR3 protein: CASSLEAGATDTQYF. CDR3 coding DNA: TGCGCCAGCAGCTTGGAAGCGGGGGCCACAGATACGCAGTATTTT.

V and J are TRBV6-1 and TRBJ2-3; 7 bases align to TRBD2. Germline CDR1 and CDR2: MNHNS and SASEGT. This CDR3 is 15 amino acids long. Trimming at V came to 4 bases and at J to 4 bases, leaving 8 bases not matched to a gene. CDR3 DNA: TGTGCCAGCAGTGGGCTAGCGGTTCAACCAGATACGCAGTATTTT. Protein product: CASSGLAVQPDTQYF.

V gene TRBV4-1 combines with J gene TRBJ2-1; 8 nucleotides line up with TRBD2. V shed 3 bases, J shed 3 bases, and the junction held 4 bases outside the gene matches. The germline V gene encodes CDR1 MGHRA and CDR2 YSYEKL. This CDR3 has 15 residues. This CDR3 reads CASSHTSGNYNEQFF. The CDR3 region has the DNA TGCGCCAGCAGCCATACTAGCGGAAACTACAATGAGCAGTTCTTC.

This clonotype showed up just a few times. The CDR3 sequence: CATSSGLAGVREQFF. For the CDR3, the DNA is TGTGCCACCAGCAGCGGACTAGCGGGAGTGAGGGAGCAGTTCTTC. The genes are TRBV15 and TRBJ2-1; TRBD2 aligns across 13 bases. The germline CDR1 and CDR2 sequences are LNHNV and YYDKDF (reference sequence). The ends lost 3 bases at V and 10 bases at J; junction bases unmatched: 6. The CDR3 has 15 amino acids.

J is TRBJ2-3 and V is TRBV5-6; 8 positions agree with TRBD2. CDR3 size: 18 residues. J was trimmed by 3 bases and V by 4 bases; bases with no gene match: 16. CDR1 is SGHDT and CDR2 is YYEEEE in the germline V gene. CDR3 sequence reads: CASSALGGGKGKTDTQYF. As DNA, the CDR3 is TGTGCCAGCAGCGCCCTTGGCGGGGGGAAGGGTAAGACAGATACGCAGTATTTT.

The J gene is TRBJ2-7, the V gene TRBV9, with TRBD2 matching over 10 bases. CDR1 and CDR2 from the germline V gene are SGDLS and YYNGEE. V shed 2 bases and J 5 bases; nucleotides not matched to a gene: 1. The CDR3 extends over 13 amino acids. The CDR3 DNA follows: TGTGCCAGCAGCGTTGGGACTAGCGACGAGCAGTACTTC. It translates to CASSVGTSDEQYF.

This clonotype was observed a handful of times. V usage is TRBV28 and J usage is TRBJ2-3; no definite D call. The CDR3 sequence is 14 residues long. The germline V gene encodes CDR1 MDHEN and CDR2 SYDVKM. Trimming left V 9 bases short and J 0 bases short, with 13 bases between. In nucleotides, the CDR3 is TGTGCCAGTCCCCCCCCGGGCAGCACAGATACGCAGTATTTT. Protein product: CASPPPGSTDTQYF.

This clonotype was counted only a few times. The V call is TRBV6-1, the J call TRBJ2-7; D not certain. The ends were cut back, 4 bases at V and 4 bases at J, with 20 bases in the middle. The CDR3 runs to 16 residues. CDR1 and CDR2 (germline): MNHNS, SASEGT. The CDR3, as DNA: TGTGCCAGCAGTGTGGGGTTTCCCCCTGATCTGTACGAGCAGTACTTC. As protein: CASSVGFPPDLYEQYF.

The chain is built from TRBV4-3 and TRBJ2-1, with TRBD2 matching over 14 bases. V gave up 2 bases and J gave up 3 bases; unmatched junction bases: 6. Germline-derived CDR1 and CDR2 are LGHNA and YSLEER. The CDR3 is 18 residues long. Here the CDR3 DNA reads TGCGCCAGCAGCCAAATCGCAGGACTAGCGGGGGGCTACAATGAGCAGTTCTTC. It is translated as CASSQIAGLAGGYNEQFF.

The rearrangement joins TRBV28 to TRBJ2-1, with 13 bases lining up with TRBD2. Trimming cost V 4 bases and J 7 bases; bases outside gene matches: 13. Looked up from germline, CDR1 is MDHEN and CDR2 is SYDVKM. The CDR3 has 18 amino acids. CDR3 sequence: CASSSSGTSGKNLNEQFF. CDR3 in DNA: TGTGCCAGCAGTTCCTCCGGGACTAGCGGGAAAAACTTAAATGAGCAGTTCTTC. The full variable domain, in which reference TRBV28 and TRBJ2-1 provide the parts outside the CDR3, is DVKVTQSSRYLVKRTGEKVFLECVQDMDHENMFWYRQDPGLGLRLIYFSYDVKMKEKGDIPEGYSVSREKKERFSLILESASTNQTSMYLCASSSSGTSGKNLNEQFFGPGTRLTVL.

This clonotype was counted many times. The rearrangement joins TRBV6-2 or TRBV6-3 to TRBJ2-1; 12 bases align to TRBD2. This CDR3 has 16 residues. Germline V lookup: CDR1 MNHEY, CDR2 SVGEGT. Trimming took 0 bases from V and 7 from J; bases not matched to a gene: 4. The CDR3 sequence is CASSYSASGRANEQFF. The CDR3 region has the DNA TGTGCCAGCAGTTACTCGGCTAGCGGGAGGGCTAATGAGCAGTTCTTC.

This clonotype was detected ten times or more. This chain connects TRBV29-1 to TRBJ2-1, with D possibly TRBD2 on 5 matching bases. This CDR3 spans 14 amino acids. Germline CDR1 SQVTM, CDR2 ANQGSEA. The V end was cut by 5 bases, the J end by 9 bases, with 20 bases between. CDR3: CSVSTPSMAGEQFF. The CDR3, as DNA: TGCAGCGTTTCTACCCCCAGTATGGCGGGTGAGCAGTTCTTC.

This clonotype appeared a few times. The chain is built from TRBV3-1 and TRBJ1-5, with D possibly TRBD1 on 6 matching bases. V lost 2 bases to trimming and J lost 1 base, with 9 bases between them. Germline lookup yields CDR1 LGHDT and CDR2 YNNKEL (reference sequence). The CDR3 covers 15 residues. CDR3 sequence: CASSQRTGSNQPQHF. CDR3 DNA sequence: TGTGCCAGCAGCCAACGCACAGGGAGCAATCAGCCCCAGCATTTT.

This chain links TRBV5-1 with TRBJ2-3, with a possible D match to TRBD2 (5 bases). The germline V and J ends were trimmed by 0 bases and 6 bases, with 14 bases remaining between them. CDR3 length: 15 residues. Per the germline V gene, CDR1 is SGHRS and CDR2 is YFSETQ. The CDR3 sequence: CASSLEASRSDTQYF. As DNA, the CDR3 is TGCGCCAGCAGCTTGGAGGCTAGCCGATCCGATACGCAGTATTTT.